This section outlines one TCR beta chain sequence together with its context. The germline CDR1 and CDR2 sequences are MDHEN and SYDVKM. This CDR3 has 14 residues. The ends lost 4 bases at V and 0 bases at J; junction bases unmatched: 0. In the original analysis: Estimated nucleated cell counts came from reference gene primer amplification. Clones were sequenced by immunoSEQ multiplex PCR, and TCRdb holds only the in-frame ones, with some missing. Clonal size and the V and J genes are those of that table, whereas D and trimming came from the DNA. This table holds roughly 250,000 clones, about 88% found once. This entry comes from a study of blood T cell repertoires in COVID-19. Study at large: Donors in the United States, Italy and Spain gave samples during acute or convalescent COVID-19.

This clonotype was obtained from a woman between 50 and 59 years old who had recovered from COVID-19. Sequenced: PBMCs or T cells enriched from blood (not recorded which). V usage is TRBV28 and J usage is TRBJ1-5; 7 nucleotides align to TRBD1. CDR3 in DNA: TGTGCCAGCAGTTGGGACAGTAGCAATCAGCCCCAGCATTTT. This encodes CASSWDSSNQPQHF.